The 21 T cell receptor beta chains below all came from one sample that was sequenced in a study of cytomegalovirus exposure and HLA in healthy donors. The PCR contained 60 Vbeta and 13 Jbeta primers. Profiled with immunoSEQ multiplex PCR; TCRdb holds only in-frame clones, not every one. Its listing shows around 70,000 clones. The sample comprised PBMCs. Receptor source: a man aged 35 to 55 in good health and CMV-seronegative.

A remark on this clone: The junction departs from germline at one end; a sequencing error may be responsible. The chain employs TRBV6-1 and TRBJ1-1; D unclear. CDR1 MNHNS and CDR2 SASEGT come from the germline V gene. This CDR3 is built from 11 residues. The CDR3 DNA reads TGTGCCAGCAGGGAAGGAGGTGAAGCTTTCTTT. Its translation: CASREGGEAFF.

The chain employs TRBV7-2 and TRBJ2-7; 10 bases fit TRBD2. Germline V gene data show CDR1 as SGHTA and CDR2 as FQGNSA. With 5 bases clipped from V and 4 bases from J, the junction kept 5 bases outside the gene matches. The CDR3 is 14 residues long. CDR3 coding DNA: TGTGCCAGCAGCCCGCGACTAGCGGGTTACGAGCAGTACTTC. Protein product: CASSPRLAGYEQYF.

The chain couples TRBV5-5 to TRBJ2-7; D is perhaps TRBD2 (6 bases). Germline V CDR1 and CDR2: SGHKS, YYEKEE (reference sequence). The CDR3 has 14 amino acids. Trimming removed 2 bases from V and 7 bases from J, with 16 bases in between. The CDR3: CASSFSGAREEQYF. DNA of the CDR3: TGTGCCAGCAGCTTTAGTGGGGCTCGGGAGGAGCAGTACTTC.

This rearrangement joins TRBV18 to TRBJ1-5; D ambiguous. From germline, CDR1 is KGHSH and CDR2 LQKENI. The CDR3 is made up of 15 amino acids. Trimming removed 2 bases at V and 4 bases at J, with 12 bases between. CDR3 nucleotides: TGTGCCAGCTCACCAGACCTAACAGTGAATCAGCCCCAGCATTTT. Translating gives CASSPDLTVNQPQHF.

The rearrangement links TRBV6-6 to TRBJ2-2, with 7 positions matching TRBD2. This CDR3 contains 16 residues. V gave up 7 bases and J gave up 3 bases; unmatched junction bases: 11. CDR1 and CDR2 from the germline V gene are MNHNY and SVGAGI (reference sequence). DNA of the CDR3: TGTGCCAGCAACCGGGGGAGGGGTGCTGACACCGGGGAGCTGTTTTTT. As protein: CASNRGRGADTGELFF.

The V and J genes are TRBV5-1 and TRBJ2-2, with D possibly TRBD1 on 5 matching bases. V was trimmed by 0 bases and J by 1 base, leaving 10 bases between them. Germline lookup yields CDR1 SGHRS and CDR2 YFSETQ. This CDR3 spans 16 amino acids. This CDR3 reads CASSLGGQGNTGELFF. The CDR3 DNA follows: TGCGCCAGCAGCTTGGGTGGCCAGGGGAACACCGGGGAGCTGTTTTTT.

The chain links TRBV4-3 to TRBJ2-5; 9 bases are a match to TRBD2. The germline V gene encodes CDR1 LGHNA and CDR2 YSLEER. This CDR3 has 20 amino acids. Trimming removed 0 bases from V and 3 bases from J; junction bases left unmatched: 17. CDR3: CASSQEGIRASGETKETQYF. The CDR3 DNA sequence: TGCGCCAGCAGCCAAGAGGGGATTCGGGCTAGCGGGGAAACGAAAGAGACCCAGTACTTC.

The chain has TRBV4-3 and TRBJ1-3, with a possible D match to TRBD1 (5 bases). V lost 2 bases to trimming and J lost 3 bases, with 8 bases between them. The CDR3 is 14 amino acids. Per the germline V gene, CDR1 is LGHNA and CDR2 is YSLEER. The CDR3 DNA reads as TGCGCCAGCAGCCAAACGACAGATGGAAACACCATATATTTT. This translates into CASSQTTDGNTIYF.

The rearrangement uses TRBV4-3 and TRBJ2-2; D may be TRBD1 (6 bases). Looked up from germline, CDR1 is LGHNA and CDR2 is YSLEER. CDR3 length equals 18 residues. The V and J ends lost 4 bases and 4 bases respectively, with 22 bases between them. CDR3 amino acids: CASSRTRQAGVGTGELFF. CDR3 DNA: TGCGCCAGCAGCCGAACCCGACAGGCAGGGGTAGGCACCGGGGAGCTGTTTTTT.

CDR3 in DNA: TGTGCCAGCAGTGGCACTAGCGGGGGATATGCACTGACAGATACGCAGTATTTT. Protein product: CASSGTSGGYALTDTQYF. The gene calls are TRBV27 and TRBJ2-3, with TRBD2 identical over 11 bases. This CDR3 region has 18 residues. V shed 5 bases and J 3 bases; nucleotides not matched to a gene: 13. In germline, CDR1 is MNHEY, CDR2 SMNVEV (reference sequence).

The rearrangement uses TRBV10-3 and TRBJ2-7, with 9 nucleotides matching TRBD2. The trim removed 7 bases at V and 6 bases at J, leaving 10 bases unmatched. Germline CDR1 ENHRY, CDR2 SYGVKD. The length of the CDR3 is 14 residues. Here the CDR3 reads CAIKAGGPVREQYF. In DNA form, the CDR3 reads TGTGCCATCAAGGCGGGAGGGCCAGTGCGCGAGCAGTACTTC.

This chain joins TRBV7-9 and TRBJ2-5; D is perhaps TRBD2 (6 bases). The V and J ends lost 4 bases and 5 bases respectively, with 20 bases between them. Germline-derived CDR1 and CDR2 are SEHNR and FQNEAQ (reference sequence). This CDR3 comprises 16 residues. CDR3 protein: CASSSIKDWGVETQYF. The CDR3 DNA sequence: TGTGCCAGCAGCTCAATAAAAGACTGGGGGGTCGAGACCCAGTACTTC.

The genes are TRBV6-5 and TRBJ2-7, with TRBD2 as a possible D gene (5 bases). V shed 0 bases and J shed 0 bases, with 12 bases lying between them. The CDR3 has 16 amino acids. Germline-derived CDR1 and CDR2 are MNHEY and SVGAGI. The CDR3 nucleotides are TGTGCCAGCAGTTACTCTGCTACGGGGAGCTCCTACGAGCAGTACTTC. It translates to CASSYSATGSSYEQYF.

The CDR3 protein is CASSQPLTGAEAFF. The DNA for the CDR3 is TGTGCCAGCAGCCAGCCGTTGACAGGGGCTGAAGCTTTCTTT. This chain joins TRBV6-5 and TRBJ1-1; 8 nucleotides line up with TRBD1. CDR3 length: 14 amino acids. Trimming at V came to 6 bases and at J to 6 bases, leaving 9 bases not matched to a gene. Germline V CDR1 and CDR2: MNHEY, SVGAGI.

V and J are TRBV30 and TRBJ2-7; TRBD2 matches 8 bases. Trimming cost V 2 bases and J 3 bases; bases outside gene matches: 18. The CDR3 is made up of 18 amino acids. CDR1 and CDR2 from the germline V gene are GTSNPN and SVGIG (reference sequence). The CDR3 here is CAWSHGPGRTSQDYEQYF. In nucleotides, the CDR3 is TGTGCCTGGAGTCACGGGCCAGGTCGGACTAGCCAAGACTACGAGCAGTACTTC.

The chain is built from TRBV29-1 and TRBJ2-2; TRBD2 matches at 8 bases. Germline assignment: CDR1 SQVTM and CDR2 ANQGSEA. The CDR3 totals 14 residues. V trimming: 5 bases; J trimming: 5 bases; junction bases outside the gene matches: 7. CDR3 region: CSVFGLAGTGELFF. The CDR3 bases are TGCAGCGTTTTCGGGCTAGCGGGTACCGGGGAGCTGTTTTTT.

J is TRBJ1-5 and V is TRBV7-8, with D hard to call. CDR1 SGHVS and CDR2 FQNEAQ come from the germline V gene. There are 13 residues in the CDR3. V lost 4 bases and J 2 bases, leaving 6 bases between the germline ends. The CDR3: CASSSFGNQPQHF. CDR3 coding DNA: TGTGCCAGCAGCTCTTTCGGCAATCAGCCCCAGCATTTT.

This chain joins TRBV28 and TRBJ1-2, with D possibly TRBD1 on 6 matching bases. Germline V gives CDR1 MDHEN, CDR2 SYDVKM. This CDR3 comprises 14 residues. V was trimmed by 6 bases and J by 7 bases, leaving 18 bases between them. CDR3 nucleotides: TGTGCCAGCAGACCTCGGGGGGCCGGACGTGGCTACACCTTC. Translated: CASRPRGAGRGYTF.

The genes are TRBV11-2 and TRBJ2-1, with D uncertain. CDR3 length: 12 residues. Germline CDR1 and CDR2: SGHAT and FQNNGV. Between the trimmed V and J ends, which lost 2 bases and 6 bases, there was a span of 5 bases. The CDR3 spells CASSLTVNEQFF. The CDR3 DNA follows: TGTGCCAGCAGCTTAACGGTCAATGAGCAGTTCTTC.

This chain connects TRBV5-1 to TRBJ1-2; 10 bases are a match to TRBD1. The V and J ends lost 0 bases and 5 bases, in that order; junction bases with no gene match: 1. The V gene's germline CDR1 is SGHRS and CDR2 YFSETQ. The CDR3 sequence is 14 residues long. CDR3 nucleotides: TGCGCCAGCAGCTTGGAGGGACAGGGGTATGGCTACACCTTC. Its translation: CASSLEGQGYGYTF.

The chain couples TRBV7-8 to TRBJ1-1, with TRBD1 matching 7 bases. The CDR3 runs 14 residues. In germline, CDR1 is SGHVS, CDR2 FQNEAQ. The V and J ends lost 6 bases and 2 bases, in that order; junction bases with no gene match: 6. The chain's CDR3 is CASSPRQGNTEAFF. CDR3 nucleotides: TGTGCCAGCAGTCCCCGACAGGGAAACACTGAAGCTTTCTTT.